Sequencing of this T cell receptor (beta chain) was carried out in a study of blood T cell repertoires in COVID-19. In the original workflow: Estimation of nucleated cell counts relied on the amplification of reference gene primers. Libraries were prepared by immunoSEQ multiplex PCR; TCRdb keeps only in-frame clonotypes and omits some of them. V and J calls and clone size are given by that table; D and trimming were obtained from the DNA. The sample lists under 250,000 clones, more than 75% seen once, with about 9.9% in the top ten. CDR1 and CDR2 from the germline V gene are SGHRS and YFSETQ. The CDR3 consists of 18 residues. Trimming at V came to 0 bases and at J to 8 bases, leaving 13 bases not matched to a gene.

Sequenced input: peripheral blood. The source is a man aged 50-59 years with COVID-19, enrolled during active disease. This rearrangement joins TRBV5-1 to TRBJ2-3; TRBD2 agrees at 12 bases. The chain's CDR3 is CASSLASTLAGGPGTQYF. The CDR3 DNA is TGCGCCAGCAGCTTGGCCTCCACCCTAGCGGGAGGGCCCGGTACGCAGTATTTT.